This entry lists 7 T cell receptor beta chains sequenced from one sample in a study of regulatory T cells in long-lasting Graves disease. As to time point: newly diagnosed GD, antithyroid drugs for less than 3 months. Scientists built the TCR library using RNA that was extracted from PBMCs. Combining iRepertoire HTBI primers with Arm-PCR of CDR3 regions, the authors built TCR beta libraries. A single record per CDR3 protein comes from TCRdb applying MiXCR to the multiplex PCR reads. There are 350,000 to 400,000 distinct CDR3 sequences in the sample; 16% occur only once, and 20% to 25% lies in the top ten. These data also featured in a second study, about T cells in Graves' hyperthyroidism and ophthalmopathy.

The specimen was peripheral blood mononuclear cells (PBMCs), collected at new diagnosis, from a patient treated with antithyroid drugs. The receptors were sampled from a woman aged 18-29 years with Graves disease.

In its sample, this clonotype was seen a few times. It may be a read error: a sequence one base away is much more abundant. The chain has TRBV11-2 and TRBJ2-1; TRBD2 aligns across 7 bases. The junction had 11 bases not matched to a gene; V was cut back by 4 bases and J by 8 bases. Germline V CDR1 and CDR2: SGHAT, FQNNGV. The length of the CDR3 is 15 residues. Here the CDR3 DNA reads TGTGCCAGCAGCTGGATGGGGGGGAGGGCCGATGAGCAGTTCTTC. Amino acids: CASSWMGGRADEQFF.

This chain links TRBV7-2 with TRBJ2-5; 10 nucleotides line up with TRBD1. Germline V gene lookup returns CDR1 SGHTA and CDR2 FQGNSA. The CDR3 is made up of 19 amino acids. Germline trimming cut 4 bases from V and 1 base from J; bases unmatched to any gene: 15. The CDR3 coding sequence is TGTGCCAGCAGCTACCTACAGGGGCCCGGGACAGGGGTCCAAGAGACCCAGTACTTC. It encodes CASSYLQGPGTGVQETQYF. The variable domain in full, with the rest retrieved from reference TRBV7-2 and TRBJ2-5, is GAGVSQSPSNKVTEKGKDVELRCDPISGHTALYWYRQSLGQGLEFLIYFQGNSAPDKSGLPSDRFSAERTGGSVSTLTIQRTQQEDSAVYLCASSYLQGPGTGVQETQYFGPGTRLLVL.

This clonotype was counted many times. The gene calls are TRBV30 and TRBJ1-2; no clear D gene. Trimming left V 1 base short and J 7 bases short, with 13 bases between. Germline CDR1 GTSNPN, CDR2 SVGIG (reference sequence). The CDR3 loop spans 13 amino acids. In DNA form, the CDR3 reads TGTGCCTGGAGTGGAGAGGGTCCGGGTGGCTACACCTTC. As protein: CAWSGEGPGGYTF.

This clonotype was seen many times. The chain has TRBV5-1 and TRBJ2-7, with D tentatively TRBD2 (5 bases). Germline-derived CDR1 and CDR2 are SGHRS and YFSETQ. V was clipped by 0 bases and J by 0 bases, with 10 bases between them. The CDR3 is 15 amino acids. DNA for the CDR3: TGCGCCAGCAGCTTGGTTGGCGGGTTCTCCTACGAGCAGTACTTC. It encodes CASSLVGGFSYEQYF.

This clonotype was counted a few times. The chain uses TRBV6-1 and TRBJ2-1; D might be TRBD2 (5 bases). Germline loops: CDR1 MNHNS, CDR2 SASEGT. The V end was cut by 0 bases, the J end by 0 bases, with 9 bases between. CDR3 size: 16 residues. CDR3 sequence reads: CASSEALGSSYNEQFF. The CDR3 DNA reads as TGTGCCAGCAGTGAAGCGCTGGGGAGCTCCTACAATGAGCAGTTCTTC.

This clonotype was recorded a few times. This chain links TRBV6-1 with TRBJ1-1; D is unclear. V lost 8 bases, J lost 4 bases, and 14 bases lay in between. The CDR3 extends over 13 amino acids. Germline values: CDR1 MNHNS, CDR2 SASEGT. CDR3 nucleotide sequence: TGTGCCAGCGCCCCACAGAAGGGCACTGAAGCTTTCTTT. This translates into CASAPQKGTEAFF.

This clonotype came up many times. This chain joins TRBV29-1 and TRBJ1-1; no definite D call. CDR1 SQVTM and CDR2 ANQGSEA come from the germline V gene. The CDR3 is made up of 11 amino acids. As DNA, the CDR3 is TGCACCGACGGACTAAACACTGAAGCTTTCTTT. The encoded protein is CTDGLNTEAFF.